These 2 T cell receptor beta chains were sequenced from one sample in a study of Graves' ophthalmopathy and Graves' hyperthyroidism. RNA transcripts were the template, and TCR beta CDR3 regions were amplified from them. HTBI primers were employed in first-round RT-PCR, then a second-round multiplex PCR followed. In TCRdb, the multiplex PCR reads were re-called with MiXCR into one record per CDR3 protein. The table lists approximately 380,000 distinct CDR3 sequences, roughly 21% of them singletons. Sequenced input: peripheral blood. All receptors come from a woman between 18 and 29 years old with stable Graves' hyperthyroidism.

This clonotype was observed at least ten times. The chain uses TRBV18 and TRBJ1-2; D is unclear. This CDR3 has 13 amino acids. The V gene's germline CDR1 is KGHSH and CDR2 LQKENI. V lost 4 bases, J lost 7 bases, and 13 bases lay in between. This CDR3 is CASSRSGNGGYTF. Written as DNA, the CDR3 is TGTGCCAGCTCACGTTCGGGGAATGGTGGCTACACCTTC.

This clonotype showed up many times. CDR3 coding DNA: TGTGCCAGCAGCTTAGCAGGCTGGGATCTTGCTGACGAGCAGTACTTC. It encodes CASSLAGWDLADEQYF. The gene calls are TRBV11-1 and TRBJ2-7; D unresolved. Trimming removed 0 bases from V and 5 bases from J, with 17 bases in between. This CDR3 region has 16 residues. Germline assignment: CDR1 SGHAT and CDR2 FQDESV (reference sequence).